This entry concerns a single TCR beta chain. No cognate antigen has been identified for it. No much larger clone is present one base from it, and per-base qualities are unavailable. V and J are trimmed by 2 bases and 4 bases, and the gene matches miss 4 bases of the junction. There are 15 amino acids in the CDR3, from cysteine to phenylalanine inclusive. Only CDR3 DNA remains: 45 bases, in frame from the first base. The germline V gene provides CDR1 MDHEN and CDR2 SYDVKM. The cohort was made up of approximately 670 healthy bone marrow donors. At the time of sampling, every cohort member was nominally healthy, though immune exposures that went unrecorded were likely present. The donor tested CMV seropositive, placing the donor among the roughly 300 seropositive members of the cohort. Each donor provided a peripheral blood sample, and peripheral blood mononuclear cells were used for TCR beta sequencing. Genomic DNA extraction from the blood cell samples was performed with the Qiagen DNeasy Blood Extraction Kit.

Library preparation used the immunoSEQ multiplex PCR assay. A mixture of 60 forward primers for TCR Vbeta segments and 13 reverse primers for TCR Jbeta segments was used in the multiplex PCR. The CDR3 region of rearranged TCR beta genes was amplified from genomic DNA with a multiplex PCR assay. On the Illumina HiSeq System, the amplified TCR beta libraries were sequenced as 87-base-pair reads. The study's own analysis went as follows. In a later analysis, some 80 million unique TCR beta chains were counted across the 500 to 700 repertoires, and about 9.9 million of these chains were shared by at least two donors. A nearest-neighbor algorithm error-corrected the raw reads and collapsed the reads into unique sequences, merging closely related sequences to remove PCR and sequencing errors. To assign V, D and J gene segments, CDR3 sequences were aligned to IMGT reference sequences. For a sequence to be retained, a match of at least six nucleotides was required to both a V gene segment and a J gene segment. Rearrangements were called productive when the CDR3 lacked stop codons and stayed in frame with V and J; all others were non-productive. Following IMGT convention, CDR3 was defined as the stretch from the second conserved V-encoded cysteine up to the conserved J-encoded phenylalanine. In an earlier analysis of 550 to 650 of the donors, sequences lacking an unambiguous match to a single V gene segment were excluded. In an earlier analysis of 587 of the donors, a V segment was called functional when productive rearrangements were above 56.7%, and segregating when the standard deviation between donors exceeded 5%. A statistical classification framework was built to diagnose cytomegalovirus status from the catalog of TCR beta chain sequences. In a later analysis, V and J genes were assigned by comparing TCR nucleotide sequences against IMGT/GENE-DB human TR gene sequences. The TCRdist pipeline was used in a later analysis to assign CDR3 sequences and most-parsimonious VDJ recombination scenarios. In a later analysis, each TCR beta chain was defined by its CDR3 amino acid sequence together with its V-gene family, and reads lacking a unique V-gene family were excluded. In a later analysis, 450 to 600 highly shared, low-generation-probability nucleotide sequences were removed to address suspected cross-contamination and a sequencing artifact. In a later analysis, a clonal expansion index was calculated for each public chain from normalized within-repertoire ranks of inferred template counts. A later analysis computed generation probabilities with a VDJ recombination model fitted to out-of-frame rearrangements, and checked the results against IGoR. A later analysis scored TCR-TCR, TCR-HLA and TCR-CMV co-occurrence with hypergeometric tests, applying a repertoire-size bias correction to TCR pairs. A later analysis estimated false discovery rates by permuting HLA or CMV assignments 20 times. In a later analysis, co-occurring TCRs were grouped using DBSCAN, and TCRdist sequence similarity was added for clustering within HLA-allele-positive subsets. Repertoires with fewer than 30,000 or more than 120,000 public chains, plus five repertoires with anomalous nucleotide sharing, were excluded from co-occurrence clustering. Here the immuneACCESS table is served through TCRdb, limited to in-frame sequences with V and J called. Missing clones are a known gap in these copies; in checked studies unresolved V genes cover under half, and the rest lacks a known reason. Clone size and V and J calls were adopted from that table, with D and trimming inferred from the DNA. Within this sample are 86,000 or so clones, with more than 75% of them counted one time only. The top ten clones comprise 14% to 15% of the sample.

The source of the sample is a study of cytomegalovirus exposure and HLA in healthy donors (dated by TCRdb to 2017 to 2019). In terms of the full investigation: An earlier analysis of 587 of the donors reported about 260 Gb of sequence data and around 120 million unique TCR beta sequences obtained from approximately 180 million T cells. An early release covering over 500 HLA-typed donors comprised approximately 300 gigabases of sequencing data and approximately 85 million unique TCR sequences. Of the roughly 400 genotyped donors, about 80% fell in the genetic ancestry cluster associated with self-reported Caucasian donors. The aim of the study was to test whether cataloging public T cell receptors could identify signatures of past pathogen exposure. The T cell repertoires of 666 subjects were profiled by immunosequencing and related to cytomegalovirus serostatus. Besides the first cohort of hundreds of subjects, a separate validation cohort made up of 120 different subjects was used. To predict cytomegalovirus infection status, the study combined high-throughput TCR immunosequencing, statistical association of individual TCRs with disease status, and machine learning. A later analysis re-analyzed previously published TCR beta repertoires from 650 to 800 donors and added high-resolution HLA genotyping to study TCR occurrence patterns. Rather than using new phenotypic data, the later analysis identified candidate immune exposures from TCR beta sequences and from how often those sequences occurred across donors. An earlier analysis of around 580 of the donors used high-throughput TCR beta sequencing to judge whether each TCR beta V gene segment behaved as functional or pseudogenic. Alongside the repertoire data, information on donor age, sex, ethnicity and CMV serostatus was compiled. A later genetic analysis took genome-wide SNP genotypes for 398 of the 666 donors and used that subset as a discovery cohort. Every repertoire in the discovery cohort had been generated on one and the same sequencing platform. Class I and class II HLA loci were covered by the typing at four-digit resolution. Typing coverage differed by locus: A, B, C, DRB1 and DQB1 were typed in roughly 620-630 donors, DQA1 in about 500, DPA1 in 600 to 610, and DPB1 in just under 480. Roughly five DR-DQ haplotypes were handled as single units for association and clustering, since linkage in the cohort was strong. Across some 400 genotyped donors of the cohort, an average of about 220,000 unique TCR beta nucleotide sequences per donor were sequenced, and roughly 20% of those sequences were non-productive. Overall study results and their limits: In a later analysis, TCR association rates were found to vary across HLA loci, with the most associated TCRs seen for DRB1 alleles and the fewest for HLA-C alleles. A total of fewer than 200 TCR beta chains were listed by the study as associated with cytomegalovirus. Specific HLA alleles were associated with roughly 17,000 TCR beta sequences at a false discovery rate of 0.05 in a later analysis. Strong co-occurrence of HLA alleles, especially DR and DQ, made assigning TCR associations to individual alleles difficult. In a later genetic analysis, a missense DCLRE1C variant was associated with V-gene and J-gene trimming of TCR beta chains, and the association was replicated in an independent cohort. In a later analysis, several top co-occurrence clusters were reported to appear linked to parvovirus B19, influenza, CMV and Epstein-Barr virus. HLA typing was unavailable for some donors at each locus, so association tests used only the typed subset. Broadly in line with IMGT annotations, most TCR beta V segments showed up in productive rearrangements about 87% or about 30% of the time in an earlier analysis of some 590 of the donors. A further reported finding was that TCR beta sequences accurately predicted the HLA-A and HLA-B alleles for most subjects in the first cohort. In vitro tests confirmed that a few of the cytomegalovirus-associated TCR beta chains recognize cytomegalovirus antigens. Linkage disequilibrium might explain the correlated functional status among segregating V segments, but an unknown experimental factor could not be excluded. Because the 87-base-pair reads could not distinguish some IMGT-functional V segments, including TRBV6-2 and TRBV6-3, those segments were excluded. In this cohort, only TCR beta chains were sequenced, and detectable features were limited by the absence of alpha or paired-chain data. Most CMV-associated TCR beta chains appeared to be HLA-restricted in a later analysis, and the HLA associations seemed to be driven largely by CMV exposure. Presence/absence analyses assumed roughly uniform sequencing depth across donors, an assumption that may not hold. The only immune exposure information available for the cohort was CMV serostatus. In both the original and validation cohorts, the classifier was reported to diagnose cytomegalovirus status with high specificity and sensitivity. In a later analysis, HLA-associated TCR beta chains were found to be more clonally expanded and to have lower generation probabilities than equally common non-associated chains. Because counts were too low, about 18 rarely observed V segments, including chromosome 9 orphons, were left out of the earlier analysis of roughly 600 of the donors. Most TCR sequences were observed very rarely across donors, whereas some public TCRs were present in many individuals. The authors suggested that the approach could potentially be generalized to other disease states and immunological phenotypes. A cluster of highly shared sequence variants was judged likely to be a technical artifact of the sequencing pipeline. A later genetic analysis reported fewer N-insertions in productive TCRs among donors in an Asian-associated ancestry cluster than the roughly 700-donor mean.

Recombination connected TRBV28 to TRBJ2-7, and 11 bases in between align with TRBD2. The clonotype comes from a woman aged 40 to 50 in good health and CMV-seropositive. Sequenced sample: PBMCs. The DNA sequence reads TGTGCCAGCAGTTTAGCTAGCGGGAGGAGTTACGAGCAGTACTTC. This yields the protein CASSLASGRSYEQYF.